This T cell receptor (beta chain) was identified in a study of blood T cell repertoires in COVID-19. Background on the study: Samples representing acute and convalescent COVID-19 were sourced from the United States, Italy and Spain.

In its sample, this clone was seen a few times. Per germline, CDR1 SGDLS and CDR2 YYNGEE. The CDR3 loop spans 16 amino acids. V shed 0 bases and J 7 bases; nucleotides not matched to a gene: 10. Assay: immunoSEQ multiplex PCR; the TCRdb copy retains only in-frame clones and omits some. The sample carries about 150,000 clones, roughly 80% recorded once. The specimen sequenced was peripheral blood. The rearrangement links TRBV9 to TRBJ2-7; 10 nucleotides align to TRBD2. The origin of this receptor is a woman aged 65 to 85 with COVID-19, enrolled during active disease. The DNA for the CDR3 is TGTGCCAGCAGCGTAGCTACAGCGGGGGGGCCTAGGGAGCAGTACTTC. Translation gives CASSVATAGGPREQYF.